The 26 T cell receptor beta chains below come from one sample, sequenced in a study of shared clonotypes between healthy human individuals. As defined, naive CD8 cells were CD45RO-negative and positively selected for CCR7, with terminally differentiated effector memory CD45RA+ cells excluded. This table comes from immunoSEQ multiplex PCR, and its TCRdb copy is limited to in-frame clones, with some not included. The sample has a few million clones, 80% to 95% seen once. The specimen sequenced was naive CD8+ T cells from PBMCs. These receptors all stem from a man between 18 and 35 years old in good health. Some clones in this sample may be carry-over from other donors' samples.

Worth noting for this clone: The sample has other DNA sequences that encode this CDR3 too. The V and J genes are TRBV7-9 and TRBJ2-7; D is undetermined. Germline assignment: CDR1 SEHNR and CDR2 FQNEAQ (reference sequence). This CDR3 is built from 11 residues. V was pared by 5 bases and J by 3 bases, with 5 bases between. The CDR3 loop is CASSPSYEQYF. For the CDR3, the DNA is TGTGCCAGCAGCCCTAGCTACGAGCAGTACTTC.

CDR3 DNA sequence: TGTGCCAGTAGTCTGATATGGGGATCCTACAATGAGCAGTTCTTC. Translation gives CASSLIWGSYNEQFF. V is TRBV19 and J is TRBJ2-1; no reliable D call. The CDR3 length is 15 residues. CDR1 is LNHDA and CDR2 is SQIVND in the germline V gene (reference sequence). Between the trimmed V and J ends, which lost 5 bases and 1 base, there was a span of 12 bases.

This chain links TRBV14 with TRBJ2-1; unclear D gene. Trimming removed 1 base at V and 5 bases at J, with 12 bases between. CDR3 length: 15 amino acids. Germline lookup yields CDR1 SGHDN and CDR2 FVKESK. The DNA for the CDR3 is TGTGCCAGCAGCCAAGTCGGTTGGGGAAACAATGAGCAGTTCTTC. It specifies CASSQVGWGNNEQFF.

The genes are TRBV6-1 and TRBJ2-3, with unresolved D. CDR3 length: 13 residues. CDR1 is MNHNS, CDR2 SASEGT, per germline. Trimming shortened V by 4 bases and J by 4 bases, and 9 bases separated the two germline ends. The CDR3 DNA reads TGTGCCAGCAGTGGGAACATTTCAGATACGCAGTATTTT. Its translation is CASSGNISDTQYF.

This clone was recorded once. The rearrangement links TRBV6-1 to TRBJ2-4, with D unresolved. This CDR3 region has 19 residues. Trimming pared 1 base from V and 0 bases from J, leaving 19 bases between. Per the germline V gene, CDR1 is MNHNS and CDR2 is SASEGT. CDR3 protein: CASSEVGLWHELAKNIQYF. Written as DNA, the CDR3 is TGTGCCAGCAGTGAAGTTGGTTTGTGGCACGAACTAGCCAAAAACATTCAGTACTTC.

This chain links TRBV4-1 with TRBJ2-7; TRBD2 matches at 8 bases. Germline CDR1 reads MGHRA; CDR2 reads YSYEKL. The length of the CDR3 is 15 residues. After removal of 4 bases from V and 4 bases from J, the junction contained 9 bases not matched to a gene. The CDR3 is CASSLKSGSRYEQYF. CDR3 in DNA: TGCGCCAGCAGCCTGAAGAGCGGGAGTCGTTACGAGCAGTACTTC.

The chain joins TRBV6-6 to TRBJ1-1, with 7 bases that match TRBD1. CDR3 length: 15 residues. From germline, CDR1 is MNHNY and CDR2 SVGAGI (reference sequence). V gave up 0 bases and J gave up 1 base; unmatched junction bases: 2. The CDR3 region has the DNA TGTGCCAGCAGTTACTCGACAGGGTCGAACACTGAAGCTTTCTTT. It translates to CASSYSTGSNTEAFF.

The chain couples TRBV7-9 to TRBJ2-1; 9 bases are a match to TRBD2. This CDR3 has 17 amino acids. Trimming at V came to 5 bases and at J to 2 bases, leaving 10 bases not matched to a gene. The germline gives CDR1 SEHNR, CDR2 FQNEAQ (reference sequence). The DNA of the CDR3 is TGTGCCAGCAGCCTTACCACTAGCGGGTACCCCTACAATGAGCAGTTCTTC. It translates to CASSLTTSGYPYNEQFF.

The genes are TRBV28 and TRBJ2-1; the match to TRBD1 covers 7 bases. Germline V lookup: CDR1 MDHEN, CDR2 SYDVKM. V lost 7 bases, J lost 6 bases, and 9 bases stayed unmatched. The CDR3 spans 14 residues. CDR3 DNA: TGTGCCAGCACCCCGATCCGGGACAGCAATGAGCAGTTCTTC. Its translation is CASTPIRDSNEQFF.

The V call is TRBV27, the J call TRBJ2-1, with 13 nucleotides matching TRBD2. The CDR3 covers 16 residues. The junction had 5 bases not matched to a gene; V was cut back by 6 bases and J by 3 bases. CDR1 and CDR2 (germline): MNHEY, SMNVEV (reference sequence). The CDR3 is CASRRTSGSLYNEQFF. The CDR3 DNA reads TGTGCCAGCAGAAGGACTAGCGGGAGCCTCTACAATGAGCAGTTCTTC.

V gene TRBV9 combines with J gene TRBJ2-1; a possible D gene is TRBD2 (6 bases). This CDR3 is built from 15 residues. V was shortened by 5 bases and J by 5 bases, with 17 bases between the two germline ends. CDR1 is SGDLS, CDR2 YYNGEE, per germline. CDR3 loop: CASRVGSSADNEQFF. The CDR3 DNA reads as TGTGCCAGCAGGGTGGGGTCTAGCGCGGACAATGAGCAGTTCTTC.

Concerning this clone itself: This CDR3 is also generated by other DNA sequences in the sample. J is TRBJ2-3 and V is TRBV4-1, with D hard to call. CDR1 is MGHRA, CDR2 YSYEKL, per germline. Trimming removed 1 base at V and 4 bases at J, with 6 bases between. The length of the CDR3 is 13 residues. CDR3 sequence reads: CASSQVGSDTQYF. CDR3 sequence (DNA): TGCGCCAGCAGCCAAGTAGGGTCAGATACGCAGTATTTT.

This rearrangement joins TRBV5-8 to TRBJ2-7; no reliable D call. Germline assignment: CDR1 SGHTS and CDR2 YDEGEE. The CDR3 totals 14 residues. Trimming cost V 4 bases and J 3 bases, with 14 bases left between them. DNA of the CDR3: TGTGCCAGCAGCGACCGGACCGACCTCTACGAGCAGTACTTC. Translating gives CASSDRTDLYEQYF.

The chain is built from TRBV5-1 and TRBJ1-1; 7 bases match TRBD1. V shed 0 bases and J 4 bases; nucleotides not matched to a gene: 6. The CDR3 runs 15 residues. In germline, CDR1 is SGHRS, CDR2 YFSETQ. CDR3 coding DNA: TGCGCCAGCAGCTTGGACAGGGGAAGAGTCACTGAAGCTTTCTTT. It yields the protein CASSLDRGRVTEAFF.

J is TRBJ2-5 and V is TRBV4-3; D is uncertain. Per the germline V gene, CDR1 is LGHNA and CDR2 is YSLEER. This CDR3 has 17 residues. V was shortened by 0 bases and J by 4 bases, with 18 bases between the two germline ends. The CDR3 here is CASSQDIGYERVETQYF. CDR3 nucleotide sequence: TGCGCCAGCAGCCAAGATATAGGCTACGAACGAGTAGAGACCCAGTACTTC.

This chain links TRBV7-3 with TRBJ2-1, with D tentatively TRBD1 (6 bases). CDR3 length: 15 amino acids. Deletions cut 1 base from V and 2 bases from J, with 9 bases between. The V gene's germline CDR1 is SGHTA and CDR2 FQGTGA. CDR3 protein: CASSLIQGPYNEQFF. CDR3 in DNA: TGTGCCAGCAGCTTAATACAGGGCCCCTACAATGAGCAGTTCTTC.

This clone was seen only once. This chain joins TRBV4-1 and TRBJ1-1; no clear D gene. This CDR3 is built from 17 residues. The germline V gene has CDR1 MGHRA and CDR2 YSYEKL. V was clipped by 0 bases and J by 1 base, with 15 bases between them. CDR3 amino acids: CASSQDGGSQTNTEAFF. The CDR3, as DNA: TGCGCCAGCAGCCAAGATGGTGGCAGTCAAACGAACACTGAAGCTTTCTTT.

The CDR3 nucleotides read TGTGCCAGCAGCTTAGCGGGACAGGGGGGCGAGACCCAGTACTTC. This gives the protein CASSLAGQGGETQYF. The rearrangement links TRBV7-9 to TRBJ2-5; 11 bases line up with TRBD1. The CDR3 consists of 15 residues. CDR1 SEHNR and CDR2 FQNEAQ come from the germline V gene (reference sequence). J gave up 5 bases and V 0 bases, and 2 bases lay outside the gene matches.

The rearrangement uses TRBV7-9 and TRBJ2-2; the D gene could be TRBD1 or TRBD2 (5 bases each). Looked up from germline, CDR1 is SEHNR and CDR2 is FQNEAQ (reference sequence). This CDR3 has 18 residues. Trimming removed 2 bases at V and 0 bases at J, with 16 bases between. CDR3 nucleotide sequence: TGTGCCAGCAGCTTACCTAGGGACCGACCCCCGAACACCGGGGAGCTGTTTTTT. This gives the protein CASSLPRDRPPNTGELFF.

This chain uses TRBV9 with TRBJ2-5; 8 bases map to TRBD2. This CDR3 comprises 14 residues. V trimming: 4 bases; J trimming: 1 base; junction bases outside the gene matches: 3. Germline V CDR1 and CDR2: SGDLS, YYNGEE. CDR3: CASSSRGVQETQYF. DNA for the CDR3: TGTGCCAGCAGCTCGCGGGGGGTCCAAGAGACCCAGTACTTC.

The CDR3 here is CASSDGLSYQETQYF. The CDR3 nucleotides read TGTGCCAGCAGCGACGGACTCTCGTACCAAGAGACCCAGTACTTC. The chain combines TRBV11-1 with TRBJ2-5; weak D call: TRBD2 (5 bases). Per germline, CDR1 SGHAT and CDR2 FQDESV (reference sequence). The CDR3 has 15 residues. V was clipped by 5 bases and J by 0 bases, with 13 bases between them. The variable domain in full, with the rest retrieved from reference TRBV11-1 and TRBJ2-5, is EAEVAQSPRYKITEKSQAVAFWCDPISGHATLYWYRQILGQGPELLVQFQDESVVDDSQLPKDRFSAERLKGVDSTLKIQPAELGDSAMYLCASSDGLSYQETQYFGPGTRLLVL.

The chain uses TRBV29-1 and TRBJ2-1; D call uncertain. Germline assignment: CDR1 SQVTM and CDR2 ANQGSEA. Trimming pared 2 bases from V and 8 bases from J, leaving 10 bases between. The CDR3 extends over 12 amino acids. CDR3 nucleotide sequence: TGCAGCGTTGAACCCCAACGGGATGAGCAGTTCTTC. It yields the protein CSVEPQRDEQFF.

The rearrangement joins TRBV6-1 to TRBJ2-7; D not certain. V was shortened by 7 bases and J by 0 bases, with 10 bases between the two germline ends. Germline CDR1 reads MNHNS; CDR2 reads SASEGT. This CDR3 region has 13 residues. CDR3 bases: TGTGCCAGCAAGGACGTCAGCTCCTACGAGCAGTACTTC. Translating it yields CASKDVSSYEQYF.

Comments on this clone: Other DNA variants within this sample encode the same CDR3. The chain links TRBV7-9 to TRBJ2-3; D gene uncertain. The CDR3 totals 12 residues. V was pared by 3 bases and J by 5 bases, with 6 bases between. Germline CDR1 is SEHNR and CDR2 is FQNEAQ (reference sequence). CDR3 nucleotides: TGTGCCAGCAGCTTTAGGTTAGATACGCAGTATTTT. Translation gives CASSFRLDTQYF.

Comment on this clone: This same CDR3 is encoded by further DNA sequences in the sample. J is TRBJ2-2 and V is TRBV4-2; D is unresolved. Germline V CDR1 and CDR2: LGHNA, YNFKEQ. The CDR3 length is 12 residues. Trimming stripped 1 base from V and 6 bases from J, with 3 bases between. CDR3 region: CASSQGSGELFF. The CDR3 region has the DNA TGTGCCAGCAGCCAAGGATCCGGGGAGCTGTTTTTT.

This clone was counted between two and nine times. The genes are TRBV30 and TRBJ2-2, with D tentatively TRBD2 (5 bases). Trimming shortened V by 5 bases and J by 1 base, and 11 bases separated the two germline ends. CDR3 length: 14 amino acids. Germline loops: CDR1 GTSNPN, CDR2 SVGIG (reference sequence). The CDR3 sequence: CAWEHEGNTGELFF. CDR3 coding DNA: TGTGCCTGGGAGCACGAGGGGAACACCGGGGAGCTGTTTTTT.